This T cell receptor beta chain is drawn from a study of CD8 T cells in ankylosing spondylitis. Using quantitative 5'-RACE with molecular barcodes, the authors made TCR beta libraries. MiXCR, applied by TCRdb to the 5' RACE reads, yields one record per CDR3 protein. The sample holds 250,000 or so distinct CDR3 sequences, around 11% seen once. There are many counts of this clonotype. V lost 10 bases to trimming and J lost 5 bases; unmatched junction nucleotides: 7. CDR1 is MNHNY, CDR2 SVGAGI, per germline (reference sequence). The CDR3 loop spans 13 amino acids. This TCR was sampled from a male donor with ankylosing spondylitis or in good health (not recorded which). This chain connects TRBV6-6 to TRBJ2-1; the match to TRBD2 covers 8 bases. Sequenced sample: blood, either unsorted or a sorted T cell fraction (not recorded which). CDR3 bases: TGTGCCATCGGACTAGCCACCCACAATGAGCAGTTCTTC. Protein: CAIGLATHNEQFF.